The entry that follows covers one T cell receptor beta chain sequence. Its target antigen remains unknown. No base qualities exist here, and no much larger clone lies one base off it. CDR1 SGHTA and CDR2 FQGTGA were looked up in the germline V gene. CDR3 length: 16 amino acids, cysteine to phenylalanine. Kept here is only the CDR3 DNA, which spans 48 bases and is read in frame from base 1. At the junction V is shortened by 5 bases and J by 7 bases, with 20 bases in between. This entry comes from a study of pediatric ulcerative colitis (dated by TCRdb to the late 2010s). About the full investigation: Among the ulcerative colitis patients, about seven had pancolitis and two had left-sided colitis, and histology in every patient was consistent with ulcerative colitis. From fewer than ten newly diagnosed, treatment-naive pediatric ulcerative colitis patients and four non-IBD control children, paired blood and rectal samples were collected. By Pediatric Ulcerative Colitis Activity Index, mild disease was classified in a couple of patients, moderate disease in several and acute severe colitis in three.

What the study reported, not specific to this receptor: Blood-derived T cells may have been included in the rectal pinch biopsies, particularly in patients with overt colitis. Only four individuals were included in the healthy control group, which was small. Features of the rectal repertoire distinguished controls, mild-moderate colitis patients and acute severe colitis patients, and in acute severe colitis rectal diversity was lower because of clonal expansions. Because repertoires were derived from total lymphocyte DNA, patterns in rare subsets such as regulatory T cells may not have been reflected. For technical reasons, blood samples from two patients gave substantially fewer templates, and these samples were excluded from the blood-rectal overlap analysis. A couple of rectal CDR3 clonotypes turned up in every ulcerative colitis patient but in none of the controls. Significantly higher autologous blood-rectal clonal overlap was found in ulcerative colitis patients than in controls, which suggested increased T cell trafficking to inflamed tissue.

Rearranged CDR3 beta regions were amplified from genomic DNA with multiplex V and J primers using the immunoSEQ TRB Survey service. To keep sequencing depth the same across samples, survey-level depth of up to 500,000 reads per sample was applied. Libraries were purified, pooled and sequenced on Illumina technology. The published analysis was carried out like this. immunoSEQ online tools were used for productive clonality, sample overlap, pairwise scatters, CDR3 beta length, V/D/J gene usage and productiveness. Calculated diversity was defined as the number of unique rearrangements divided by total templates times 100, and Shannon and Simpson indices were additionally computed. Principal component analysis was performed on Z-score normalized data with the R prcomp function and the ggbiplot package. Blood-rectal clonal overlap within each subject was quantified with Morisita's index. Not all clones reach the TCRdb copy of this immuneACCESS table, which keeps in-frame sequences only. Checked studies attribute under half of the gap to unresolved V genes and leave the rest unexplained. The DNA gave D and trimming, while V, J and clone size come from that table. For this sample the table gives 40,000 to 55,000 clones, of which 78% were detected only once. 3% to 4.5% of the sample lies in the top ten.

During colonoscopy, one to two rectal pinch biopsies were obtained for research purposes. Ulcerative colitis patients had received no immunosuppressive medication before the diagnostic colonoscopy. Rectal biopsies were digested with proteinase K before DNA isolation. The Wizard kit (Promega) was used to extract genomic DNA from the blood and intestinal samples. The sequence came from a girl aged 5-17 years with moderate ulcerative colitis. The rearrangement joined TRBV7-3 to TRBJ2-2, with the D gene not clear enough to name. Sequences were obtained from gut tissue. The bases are TGTGCCAGCAGCCAAAAAGTTCGCGGCGCCGGCGGGGAGCTGTTTTTT. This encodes CASSQKVRGAGGELFF. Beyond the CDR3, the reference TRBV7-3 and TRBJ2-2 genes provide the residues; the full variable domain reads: GAGVSQTPSNKVTEKGKYVELRCDPISGHTALYWYRQSLGQGPEFLIYFQGTGAADDSGLPNDRFFAVRPEGSVSTLKIQRTERGDSAVYLCASSQKVRGAGGELFFGEGSRLTVL.